A selection of T cell receptor beta chains follows, all from one sample in a study of blood T cell repertoires in COVID-19. Clones were read by immunoSEQ multiplex PCR, and TCRdb kept only the in-frame ones, dropping some. Of about 480,000 clones in the sample, about nine tenths are singletons; the top ten hold roughly 12%. The source material was peripheral blood. These receptor sequences come from a woman aged 45-65 years with COVID-19, enrolled during active disease. CDR3s include the opening cysteine and the closing phenylalanine or tryptophan. The D gene is left open where the match is weak. Size tells how often a clone was seen (once, few, many) or the class of an expanded clone, and some rows leave it out.

D: TRBD1
size: -
V: TRBV28
J: TRBJ2-5
DNA: TGTGCCCTATCACAGGGGTCGGACCAAGAGACCCAGTACTTC
CDR3: CALSQGSDQETQYF

D: -
size: -
V: TRBV5-1
J: TRBJ2-2
DNA: TGCGCCAGCAGCTCCCGCGGTTTTGGGGTGGGAGCCGCGAACACCGGGGAGCTGTTTTTT
CDR3: CASSSRGFGVGAANTGELFF

D: -
size: -
V: TRBV7-2
J: TRBJ2-7
DNA: TGTGCCAGCAGCTTAGTTTCACACACGAAATCCTACGAGCAGTACTTC
CDR3: CASSLVSHTKSYEQYF

D: -
size: -
V: TRBV28
J: TRBJ1-1
DNA: TGTGCCAGCAGTTCATCTGGGGGGACCCGGGGGGCCGAAGCTTTCTTT
CDR3: CASSSSGGTRGAEAFF

D: -
size: -
V: TRBV6-5
J: TRBJ2-1
DNA: TGTGCCAGCAGTTACGGCGGATACAATGAGCAGTTCTTC
CDR3: CASSYGGYNEQFF

D: -
size: -
V: TRBV29-1
J: TRBJ2-5
DNA: TGCAGCGTTGAATCGGAGGCAGACGGGGAGACCCAGTACTTC
CDR3: CSVESEADGETQYF

D: -
size: once
V: TRBV7-8
J: TRBJ2-7
DNA: TGTGCCAGCAGCACCTACTCCTACGAGCAGTACTTC
CDR3: CASSTYSYEQYF

D: -
size: -
V: TRBV30
J: TRBJ1-2
DNA: TGTGCCTGTTCGCGGGGGGAGAATGGCTACACCTTC
CDR3: CACSRGENGYTF

D: TRBD2
size: -
V: TRBV2
J: TRBJ2-3
DNA: TGTGCCAGCAGTGAAGAGGCGACTAGCGGGGGGCTAGATACGCAGTATTTT
CDR3: CASSEEATSGGLDTQYF

D: TRBD2
size: -
V: TRBV5-1
J: TRBJ2-3
DNA: TGCGCCAGCAGGGGACTAGCGGGGGGCACAGATACGCAGTATTTT
CDR3: CASRGLAGGTDTQYF

D: TRBD1
size: once
V: TRBV5-4
J: TRBJ1-1
DNA: TGTGCCAGCAGCTTAAGGACAGGCCTCTCTGAAGCTTTCTTT
CDR3: CASSLRTGLSEAFF

D: -
size: -
V: TRBV3-1/TRBV3-2
J: TRBJ2-2
DNA: TGTGCCAGCAGCCAAGTCGAGGGCCTTACCGGGGAGCTGTTTTTT
CDR3: CASSQVEGLTGELFF

D: -
size: -
V: TRBV4-1
J: TRBJ1-3
DNA: TGCGCCAGCAGCCCACCGACGGACGTAGCGGATACCGGAAACACCATATATTTT
CDR3: CASSPPTDVADTGNTIYF

D: TRBD1
size: -
V: TRBV5-5
J: TRBJ2-5
DNA: TGTGCCAGCAGCTTCCCGGGACAGGGGGCATGGGAGACCCAGTACTTC
CDR3: CASSFPGQGAWETQYF

D: TRBD1
size: -
V: TRBV2
J: TRBJ2-3
DNA: TGTGCCAGCAGTGGGGACAGGGTCTCAGATACGCAGTATTTT
CDR3: CASSGDRVSDTQYF

D: -
size: -
V: TRBV20-1
J: TRBJ2-1
DNA: TGCAGTGCTAGTCGGGCAGGGATGTTAAATGAGCAGTTCTTC
CDR3: CSASRAGMLNEQFF

D: TRBD1
size: -
V: TRBV19
J: TRBJ1-1
DNA: TGTGCCAGTAGTCCTGAAGATACAGGGGACGAAGCTTTCTTT
CDR3: CASSPEDTGDEAFF

D: -
size: -
V: TRBV5-1
J: TRBJ1-4
DNA: TGCGCCAGCAGCTTGGGAAGGGTTACCGGAGGCGAAAAACTGTTTTTT
CDR3: CASSLGRVTGGEKLFF

D: TRBD1
size: -
V: TRBV6-5
J: TRBJ1-1
DNA: TGTGCCAGCTACTTGGGGGACAGGGGGAACACTGAAGCTTTCTTT
CDR3: CASYLGDRGNTEAFF

D: -
size: -
V: TRBV5-1
J: TRBJ1-1
DNA: TGCGCCAGCAGCCCCAGGGGATCTGGTGAAGCTTTCTTT
CDR3: CASSPRGSGEAFF

D: -
size: -
V: TRBV20-1
J: TRBJ2-7
DNA: TGCAGTGCTAGAAGAGGGTTCGAGCAGTACTTC
CDR3: CSARRGFEQYF

D: -
size: few
V: TRBV28
J: TRBJ2-7
DNA: TGTGCCAGCAGTCGGGTCTTCTCCTACGAGCAGTACTTC
CDR3: CASSRVFSYEQYF

D: TRBD1
size: -
V: TRBV6-5
J: TRBJ1-1
DNA: TGTGCCAGCAGGAAAGGGGGGACAGGGGCCACTGAAGCTTTCTTT
CDR3: CASRKGGTGATEAFF

D: -
size: -
V: TRBV3-1/TRBV3-2
J: TRBJ1-4
DNA: TGTGCCAGCAGCCTTACAGGGTTCACTAATGAAAAACTGTTTTTT
CDR3: CASSLTGFTNEKLFF

D: -
size: -
V: TRBV4-2
J: TRBJ2-7
DNA: TGTGCCAGCAGCCAAGATGTTCAGGAGCAGTACTTC
CDR3: CASSQDVQEQYF

D: TRBD2
size: -
V: TRBV6-6
J: TRBJ2-5
DNA: TGTGCCAGCAGTCCCGTGCGGGGGGACGAGACCCAGTACTTC
CDR3: CASSPVRGDETQYF

D: TRBD1
size: -
V: TRBV19
J: TRBJ1-6
DNA: TGTGCCAGTAGTGAGGGACAGCATAATTCACCCCTCCACTTT
CDR3: CASSEGQHNSPLHF

D: TRBD1
size: -
V: TRBV15
J: TRBJ1-6
DNA: TGTGCCACCAGCAGGACCCGGGACAGTCAGCCCCTCCACTTT
CDR3: CATSRTRDSQPLHF